A single sample gave rise to the 25 T cell receptor beta chains below, sequenced in a study of PD-L1 blockade in urothelial cancer. The repertoire was sequenced with immunoSEQ multiplex PCR; TCRdb's copy has only in-frame clones and lacks some. The profile shows about 130,000 clones, roughly 88% of them singletons. Indicated time point: peripheral blood 6 weeks after treatment start. Sequences were derived from PBMCs, sampled around atezolizumab (anti-PD-L1) treatment. The receptors shown here come from a man aged 50-60 years with urothelial cancer.

The V gene is TRBV28, the J gene TRBJ2-7; weak D call: TRBD2 (6 bases). V dropped 7 bases and J dropped 3 bases, with 22 bases sitting between them. CDR3 length equals 16 residues. Germline values: CDR1 MDHEN, CDR2 SYDVKM. CDR3 region: CASTPRRAGGVYEQYF. The DNA of the CDR3 is TGTGCCAGCACCCCCCGGCGGGCGGGCGGGGTCTACGAGCAGTACTTC.

In this sample, this clone turned up a few times. The chain couples TRBV4-2 to TRBJ2-3; 11 positions match TRBD2. CDR3 length equals 15 residues. Looked up from germline, CDR1 is LGHNA and CDR2 is YNFKEQ. The ends lost 4 bases at V and 4 bases at J; junction bases unmatched: 4. As DNA, the CDR3 is TGTGCCAGCAGCCCCACTAGCGGGAGCTCAGATACGCAGTATTTT. It encodes CASSPTSGSSDTQYF.

V usage is TRBV10-3 and J usage is TRBJ2-2, with TRBD2 matching over 8 bases. Germline trimming cut 4 bases from V and 4 bases from J; bases unmatched to any gene: 11. Germline CDR1 ENHRY, CDR2 SYGVKD. CDR3 length: 17 amino acids. The CDR3 DNA is TGTGCCATCAGTGTCAGGAGCGGGAGATTTATCACCGGGGAGCTGTTTTTT. This sequence encodes CAISVRSGRFITGELFF.

The rearrangement joins TRBV19 to TRBJ2-7, with 11 bases aligning to TRBD2. The V gene end was trimmed by 5 bases and the J gene end by 7 bases; junction bases not matched to a gene: 13. CDR3 length: 16 amino acids. From germline, CDR1 is LNHDA and CDR2 SQIVND (reference sequence). In DNA form, the CDR3 reads TGTGCCAGTAGTTTTACTAGCGGGAGCGGGAGAGGTGAGCAGTACTTC. This translates into CASSFTSGSGRGEQYF. Based on the CDR3 plus reference TRBV19 and TRBJ2-7, the full variable domain is DGGITQSPKYLFRKEGQNVTLSCEQNLNHDAMYWYRQDPGQGLRLIYYSQIVNDFQKGDIAEGYSVSREKKESFPLTVTSAQKNPTAFYLCASSFTSGSGRGEQYFGPGTRLTVT.

CDR3 in DNA: TGTGCCAGCAGCCTGAACGGGGGAATGAACACTGAAGCTTTCTTT. Translated: CASSLNGGMNTEAFF. V gene TRBV7-8 combines with J gene TRBJ1-1, with D possibly being TRBD1 (5 bases). The germline gives CDR1 SGHVS, CDR2 FQNEAQ. The CDR3 covers 15 residues. The V gene lost 5 bases and the J gene lost 0 bases, with 13 bases spanning the gap.

The genes are TRBV11-1 and TRBJ2-2; D is possibly TRBD2 (6 bases). The germline V gene has CDR1 SGHAT and CDR2 FQDESV (reference sequence). V was clipped by 1 base and J by 2 bases, with 14 bases between them. There are 17 residues in the CDR3. The CDR3 nucleotides read TGTGCCAGCAGCTTAGGCGTACGGGACTTAAACACCGGGGAGCTGTTTTTT. Protein sequence: CASSLGVRDLNTGELFF. Supplemented by reference TRBV11-1 and TRBJ2-2, the full variable domain reads EAEVAQSPRYKITEKSQAVAFWCDPISGHATLYWYRQILGQGPELLVQFQDESVVDDSQLPKDRFSAERLKGVDSTLKIQPAELGDSAMYLCASSLGVRDLNTGELFFGEGSRLTVL.

This clone has a handful of counts. V usage is TRBV5-5 and J usage is TRBJ2-5; D unclear. Germline CDR1 and CDR2: SGHKS and YYEKEE (reference sequence). This CDR3 is built from 13 residues. The V end lost 2 bases, the J end lost 7 bases, and 12 bases lay between the germline ends. CDR3 sequence reads: CASSLNGDGTQYF. In DNA, the CDR3 is TGTGCCAGCAGCTTAAACGGTGATGGGACCCAGTACTTC.

A single count supports this clone. The V gene is TRBV6-5, the J gene TRBJ1-2, with TRBD1 as a possible D gene (6 bases). V dropped 5 bases and J dropped 5 bases, with 15 bases sitting between them. This CDR3 is built from 14 residues. Germline V gives CDR1 MNHEY, CDR2 SVGAGI. CDR3 in DNA: TGTGCCAGCAGTCGGCAGACAGGCGGTTATGGCTACACCTTC. Protein sequence: CASSRQTGGYGYTF.

This chain links TRBV2 with TRBJ1-2, with a weak D call TRBD1 (5 bases). This CDR3 contains 15 residues. From germline, CDR1 is SNHLY and CDR2 FYNNEI. Deletions cut 7 bases from V and 4 bases from J, with 19 bases between. As DNA, the CDR3 is TGTGCCAGCATCTCCTCCCCCAGGGTATCCTATGGCTACACCTTC. Protein: CASISSPRVSYGYTF.

V and J are TRBV7-9 and TRBJ1-5, with 9 bases identical to TRBD1. The CDR3 consists of 17 residues. With 5 bases clipped from V and 7 bases from J, the junction kept 15 bases outside the gene matches. Germline V gene data show CDR1 as SEHNR and CDR2 as FQNEAQ (reference sequence). CDR3 region: CASSPGGGQGKAQPQHF. The CDR3 DNA is TGTGCCAGCAGCCCGGGGGGCGGACAGGGGAAGGCGCAGCCCCAGCATTTT.

The rearrangement links TRBV20-1 to TRBJ1-2, with TRBD1 matching over 8 bases. This CDR3 is built from 11 residues. Germline V gene sequence: CDR1 DFQATT, CDR2 SNEGSKA (reference sequence). V lost 5 bases to trimming and J lost 5 bases; unmatched junction nucleotides: 1. CDR3 region: CSARQGYGYTF. In DNA, the CDR3 is TGCAGTGCTCGACAGGGGTATGGCTACACCTTC.

The chain recombines TRBV7-8 with TRBJ2-1; 10 positions agree with TRBD2. J gave up 5 bases and V 5 bases, and 6 bases lay outside the gene matches. The CDR3 spans 15 residues. Germline V CDR1 and CDR2: SGHVS, FQNEAQ. This CDR3 reads CASSPGLAADNEQFF. DNA of the CDR3: TGTGCCAGCAGCCCCGGACTAGCGGCCGACAATGAGCAGTTCTTC.

The J gene is TRBJ1-2, the V gene TRBV11-2; a weak D match, TRBD1 (5 bases). Germline CDR1 SGHAT, CDR2 FQNNGV. V shed 5 bases and J shed 7 bases, with 8 bases lying between them. This CDR3 is 11 amino acids long. CDR3 sequence reads: CASSQGVGYTF. CDR3 coding DNA: TGTGCCAGCAGCCAAGGGGTTGGCTACACCTTC.

This chain links TRBV14 with TRBJ2-5, with TRBD1 as a possible D gene (5 bases). The V and J ends lost 4 bases and 1 base respectively, with 7 bases between them. This CDR3 is 13 amino acids long. Germline CDR1 is SGHDN and CDR2 is FVKESK. The CDR3 bases are TGTGCCAGCAGCCGGACATCCCAAGAGACCCAGTACTTC. It specifies CASSRTSQETQYF.

The chain couples TRBV11-2 to TRBJ2-7; TRBD2 is a possible D gene (6 bases). Looked up from germline, CDR1 is SGHAT and CDR2 is FQNNGV. V was clipped by 1 base and J by 3 bases, with 10 bases between them. The CDR3 has 14 amino acids. In nucleotides, the CDR3 is TGTGCCAGCAGCTTAGGCGGGACGCTCTACGAGCAGTACTTC. Translated, it gives CASSLGGTLYEQYF.

The chain is built from TRBV4-1 and TRBJ1-1; a possible D gene is TRBD1 (6 bases). The V end lost 4 bases, the J end lost 1 base, and 10 bases lay between the germline ends. This CDR3 has 14 residues. The V gene's germline CDR1 is MGHRA and CDR2 YSYEKL. The chain's CDR3 is CASSRAGQNTEAFF. The CDR3 nucleotides are TGCGCCAGCAGCCGAGCGGGACAGAACACTGAAGCTTTCTTT.

This chain uses TRBV7-2 with TRBJ1-1; 7 nucleotides match TRBD1. CDR1 and CDR2 from the germline V gene are SGHTA and FQGNSA. The trim removed 3 bases at V and 1 base at J, leaving 2 bases unmatched. This CDR3 contains 14 residues. The DNA of the CDR3 is TGTGCCAGCAGCTTGAGGACAGGGAACACTGAAGCTTTCTTT. Its translation is CASSLRTGNTEAFF.

The rearrangement uses TRBV4-1 and TRBJ1-3; D is unclear. Trimming left V 0 bases short and J 4 bases short, with 13 bases between. The CDR3 has 16 residues. Germline V gene data show CDR1 as MGHRA and CDR2 as YSYEKL. Here the CDR3 reads CASSQEAPSNGNTIYF. In DNA, the CDR3 is TGCGCCAGCAGCCAAGAGGCCCCATCGAACGGAAACACCATATATTTT.

This clone was recorded once. This rearrangement joins TRBV28 to TRBJ1-3, with unresolved D. CDR3 length: 15 residues. Trimming removed 2 bases at V and 2 bases at J, with 10 bases between. Germline V CDR1 and CDR2: MDHEN, SYDVKM. The CDR3 spells CASSLAGSTGNTIYF. As DNA, the CDR3 is TGTGCCAGCAGTTTAGCGGGCTCTACTGGAAACACCATATATTTT.

The genes are TRBV6-5 and TRBJ2-3; 8 bases are shared with TRBD2. Looked up from germline, CDR1 is MNHEY and CDR2 is SVGAGI. The trim removed 5 bases at V and 0 bases at J, leaving 1 base unmatched. CDR3 length: 14 residues. This CDR3 is CASSASGSTDTQYF. DNA for the CDR3: TGTGCCAGCAGTGCTAGCGGGAGCACAGATACGCAGTATTTT.

V and J are TRBV2 and TRBJ2-1; TRBD1 matches at 7 bases. V shed 6 bases and J 7 bases; nucleotides not matched to a gene: 6. The CDR3 sequence is 13 residues long. Germline CDR1 is SNHLY and CDR2 is FYNNEI. The CDR3 bases are TGTGCCAGCAGGGAACAGGGGCGGAATGAGCAGTTCTTC. It translates to CASREQGRNEQFF.

This chain joins TRBV11-1 and TRBJ2-7; 11 bases map to TRBD2. Per germline, CDR1 SGHAT and CDR2 FQDESV (reference sequence). Trimming took 6 bases from V and 3 from J; bases not matched to a gene: 7. The CDR3 runs to 15 residues. DNA for the CDR3: TGTGCCAGCAGTATAGGTACTAGCGGGGGCTACGAGCAGTACTTC. It encodes CASSIGTSGGYEQYF.

CDR3 sequence reads: CASSRRTSQGQFF. The CDR3 DNA is TGTGCCAGCAGTCGGCGGACTAGTCAAGGGCAGTTCTTC. The chain uses TRBV6-1 and TRBJ2-1; 7 bases are a match to TRBD2. There are 13 residues in the CDR3. With V trimmed by 5 bases and J by 12 bases, 10 bases remained unmatched. Germline lookup yields CDR1 MNHNS and CDR2 SASEGT.

CDR3: CASSYRDNYNEQFF. CDR3 nucleotides: TGCGCCAGCAGCTACCGGGACAATTACAATGAGCAGTTCTTC. The V and J genes are TRBV5-1 and TRBJ2-1, with D possibly matching TRBD1 (6 bases). CDR3 length: 14 residues. V lost 3 bases, J lost 4 bases, and 11 bases lay in between. CDR1 and CDR2 (germline): SGHRS, YFSETQ.

The gene calls are TRBV27 and TRBJ2-2; the D gene is possibly TRBD1 (6 bases). This CDR3 has 15 residues. CDR1 is MNHEY and CDR2 is SMNVEV in the germline V gene (reference sequence). V shed 0 bases and J shed 5 bases, with 10 bases lying between them. CDR3 region: CASSLSPGVTGELFF. The CDR3 region has the DNA TGTGCCAGCAGTTTATCACCAGGGGTTACCGGGGAGCTGTTTTTT.